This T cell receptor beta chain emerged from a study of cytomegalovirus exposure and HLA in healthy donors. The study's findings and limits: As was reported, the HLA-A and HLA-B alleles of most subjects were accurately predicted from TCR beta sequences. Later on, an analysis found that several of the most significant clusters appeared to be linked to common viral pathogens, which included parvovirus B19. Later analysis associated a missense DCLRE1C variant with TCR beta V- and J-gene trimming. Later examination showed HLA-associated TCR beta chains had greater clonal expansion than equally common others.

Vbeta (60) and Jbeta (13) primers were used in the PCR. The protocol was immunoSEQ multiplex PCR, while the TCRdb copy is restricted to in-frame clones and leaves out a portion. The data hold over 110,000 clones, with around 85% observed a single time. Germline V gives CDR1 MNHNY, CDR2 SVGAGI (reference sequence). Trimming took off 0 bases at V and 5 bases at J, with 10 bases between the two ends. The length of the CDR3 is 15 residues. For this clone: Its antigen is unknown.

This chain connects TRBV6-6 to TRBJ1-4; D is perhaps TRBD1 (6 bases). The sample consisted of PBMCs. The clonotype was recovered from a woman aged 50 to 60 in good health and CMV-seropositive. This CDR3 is CASSYSGHPNEKLFF. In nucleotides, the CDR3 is TGTGCCAGCAGTTACTCGGGACACCCAAATGAAAAACTGTTTTTT.